One and the same sample provided the 20 T cell receptor beta chains below, sequenced in a study of blood T cell repertoires in COVID-19. Sequencing used immunoSEQ multiplex PCR; TCRdb keeps in-frame clones, though not all of them. The table has some 490,000 clones, about 88% seen once. Sequencing was performed on PBMCs or T cells enriched from blood (not recorded which). Receptor source: a woman aged 60-75 years who had recovered from COVID-19.

To note about this clone: Mismatch with germline at one junction end may stem from a read error. This chain connects TRBV6-1 to TRBJ1-6; D perhaps matches TRBD1 (6 bases). CDR3 size: 16 residues. CDR1 and CDR2 from the germline V gene are MNHNS and SASEGT. The chain's CDR3 is CASCDIQGQYNSPLHF. For the CDR3, the DNA is TGTGCCAGCTGTGACATCCAGGGGCAATATAATTCACCCCTCCACTTT.

A word on this clone: This sample includes further DNA sequences coding for the same CDR3. CDR3 sequence reads: CASSYSRGNEKLFF. The CDR3 nucleotides read TGTGCCAGCAGTTACTCTAGAGGGAATGAAAAACTGTTTTTT. This chain connects TRBV6-5 to TRBJ1-4; no firm D call. V dropped 0 bases and J dropped 5 bases, with 7 bases sitting between them. Germline lookup yields CDR1 MNHEY and CDR2 SVGAGI. The CDR3 length is 14 residues.

V and J are TRBV11-2 and TRBJ1-4; a possible D gene is TRBD1 (6 bases). V lost 2 bases, J lost 0 bases, and 10 bases lay in between. The germline gives CDR1 SGHAT, CDR2 FQNNGV. The CDR3 contains 16 residues. For the CDR3, the DNA is TGTGCCAGCAGCTTATTAGGGGGACCAACTAATGAAAAACTGTTTTTT. It translates to CASSLLGGPTNEKLFF.

The table lists this clone with a count of one. The chain carries TRBV3-1 (or the pseudogene TRBV3-2) and TRBJ2-5; TRBD2 agrees at 12 bases. This CDR3 spans 14 amino acids. The V gene end was trimmed by 6 bases and the J gene end by 5 bases; junction bases not matched to a gene: 4. The germline gives CDR1 LGHDT, CDR2 YNNKEL (reference sequence). CDR3 DNA sequence: TGTGCCAGCAGGACTAGCGGGGGTTCGGAGACCCAGTACTTC. Its protein is CASRTSGGSETQYF.

This chain uses TRBV10-3 with TRBJ2-7, with a possible D match to TRBD1 (6 bases). The CDR3 has 13 residues. With 8 bases removed from V and 6 bases from J, the gap between germline ends came to 17 bases. The V gene's germline CDR1 is ENHRY and CDR2 SYGVKD. CDR3: CAIGWDNRSEQYF. CDR3 nucleotide sequence: TGTGCCATCGGATGGGACAACCGGAGCGAGCAGTACTTC.

The V and J genes are TRBV30 and TRBJ1-4, with D possibly being TRBD1 (6 bases). The CDR3 spans 15 residues. The germline V gene encodes CDR1 GTSNPN and CDR2 SVGIG (reference sequence). V gave up 7 bases and J gave up 7 bases, with 22 bases separating them. The chain's CDR3 is CASSGTSRSFEKLFF. The CDR3 coding sequence is TGTGCCTCCAGTGGGACAAGTCGGTCCTTTGAAAAACTGTTTTTT.

This rearrangement joins TRBV2 to TRBJ2-3; 7 nucleotides line up with TRBD1. CDR3 size: 14 residues. Germline V gene data show CDR1 as SNHLY and CDR2 as FYNNEI. Losses at the gene ends were 5 bases for V and 1 base for J; bases not matched to a gene: 3. The CDR3, as DNA: TGTGCCAGCAGTTCAACAGGGGGCACAGATACGCAGTATTTT. Its protein is CASSSTGGTDTQYF. Full variable domain (rest looked up from reference TRBV2 and TRBJ2-3): EPEVTQTPSHQVTQMGQEVILRCVPISNHLYFYWYRQILGQKVEFLVSFYNNEISEKSEIFDDQFSVERPDGSNFTLKIRSTKLEDSAMYFCASSSTGGTDTQYFGPGTRLTVL.

The chain is built from TRBV6-5 and TRBJ2-7; D possibly corresponds to TRBD1 (5 bases). The CDR3 contains 16 residues. V gave up 3 bases and J gave up 0 bases, with 15 bases separating them. Per germline, CDR1 MNHEY and CDR2 SVGAGI. CDR3 in amino acids: CASSYRVGQTSYEQYF. The CDR3 region has the DNA TGTGCCAGCAGTTATAGGGTGGGGCAGACCTCCTACGAGCAGTACTTC.

The V gene is TRBV27, the J gene TRBJ1-2; D is ambiguous. The V and J ends lost 8 bases and 4 bases respectively, with 14 bases between them. Germline loops: CDR1 MNHEY, CDR2 SMNVEV (reference sequence). There are 13 residues in the CDR3. CDR3 DNA sequence: TGTGCCAGCGGATTGCCCGGGATCTATGGCTACACCTTC. Translated: CASGLPGIYGYTF.

The chain carries TRBV5-1 and TRBJ2-7, with D perhaps TRBD2 (5 bases). The CDR3 spans 18 residues. V dropped 0 bases and J dropped 3 bases, with 22 bases sitting between them. CDR1 and CDR2 from the germline V gene are SGHRS and YFSETQ. CDR3 sequence reads: CASSLGDGNSGYFYEQYV. The DNA for the CDR3 is TGCGCCAGCAGCTTGGGCGATGGGAACAGCGGCTATTTCTACGAGCAGTACGTC.

The CDR3, as DNA: TGTGCCAGCAGCTTAGGGACTAGCGGGGGGCTCACAGATACGCAGTATTTT. This encodes CASSLGTSGGLTDTQYF. This chain links TRBV7-9 with TRBJ2-3; 14 nucleotides line up with TRBD2. The V gene end was trimmed by 1 base and the J gene end by 2 bases; junction bases not matched to a gene: 2. Per the germline V gene, CDR1 is SEHNR and CDR2 is FQNEAQ (reference sequence). The CDR3 covers 17 residues.

V gene TRBV19 combines with J gene TRBJ1-1, with 8 bases matching TRBD1. Per germline, CDR1 LNHDA and CDR2 SQIVND (reference sequence). The V and J ends lost 4 bases and 3 bases, in that order; junction bases with no gene match: 10. This CDR3 is 16 amino acids long. CDR3 region: CASSSGQGEEYTEAFF. For the CDR3, the DNA is TGTGCCAGTAGTAGCGGACAGGGAGAGGAGTACACTGAAGCTTTCTTT.

V is TRBV12-3 or TRBV12-4 and J is TRBJ2-7, with TRBD1 identical over 7 bases. The CDR3 spans 13 residues. Losses at the gene ends were 5 bases for V and 5 bases for J; bases not matched to a gene: 6. The CDR3 region has the DNA TGTGCCAGCAGTACTAGACAGGGTCACGAGCAGTACTTC. Translating gives CASSTRQGHEQYF.

The J gene is TRBJ1-1, the V gene TRBV11-2; D is possibly TRBD1 (5 bases). The CDR3 is 14 amino acids. Looked up from germline, CDR1 is SGHAT and CDR2 is FQNNGV. V was pared by 3 bases and J by 7 bases, with 15 bases between. The CDR3 region is CASSLAGRGLEAFF. CDR3 DNA: TGTGCCAGCAGCTTGGCAGGGAGGGGCCTTGAAGCTTTCTTT.

The genes are TRBV5-1 and TRBJ1-6; 9 positions match TRBD1. The CDR3 is 16 amino acids. Trimming cost V 0 bases and J 7 bases; bases outside gene matches: 5. CDR1 is SGHRS and CDR2 is YFSETQ in the germline V gene. The CDR3 is CASSLEQGALNSPLHF. Written as DNA, the CDR3 is TGCGCCAGCAGCTTGGAACAGGGGGCATTAAATTCACCCCTCCACTTT.

The chain carries TRBV2 and TRBJ2-3; TRBD2 aligns across 11 bases. After removal of 6 bases from V and 3 bases from J, the junction contained 11 bases not matched to a gene. This CDR3 region has 17 residues. Germline CDR1 and CDR2: SNHLY and FYNNEI. Here the CDR3 reads CASSRGLLAGETDTQYF. The CDR3 DNA reads TGTGCCAGCAGCAGAGGTTTACTAGCGGGGGAAACAGATACGCAGTATTTT.

The V gene is TRBV18, the J gene TRBJ2-5; 8 bases are shared with TRBD1. V shed 6 bases, J shed 5 bases, and the junction held 8 bases outside the gene matches. CDR1 KGHSH and CDR2 LQKENI come from the germline V gene. The CDR3 loop spans 14 amino acids. For the CDR3, the DNA is TGTGCCAGCTCCAGGACAGGGAATGGGGAGACCCAGTACTTC. Amino acid sequence: CASSRTGNGETQYF.

The DNA of the CDR3 is TGCGCCAGCAGCCCGGGCGTAGGTGACAGGGATGGGGCCAACGTCCTGACTTTC. As protein: CASSPGVGDRDGANVLTF. The chain is built from TRBV5-1 and TRBJ2-6, with 7 positions matching TRBD1. There are 18 residues in the CDR3. Germline V gene data show CDR1 as SGHRS and CDR2 as YFSETQ. The trim removed 4 bases at V and 3 bases at J, leaving 13 bases unmatched.

The chain recombines TRBV5-5 with TRBJ1-4; D gene uncertain. Germline V lookup: CDR1 SGHKS, CDR2 YYEKEE (reference sequence). The CDR3 sequence is 15 residues long. V lost 1 base to trimming and J lost 8 bases, with 15 bases between them. CDR3: CASSLREGWEEKLFF. Here the CDR3 DNA reads TGTGCCAGCAGCTTGAGAGAGGGCTGGGAAGAAAAACTGTTTTTT.

This chain connects TRBV19 to TRBJ2-3; a weak D match, TRBD1 (6 bases). The V gene's germline CDR1 is LNHDA and CDR2 SQIVND (reference sequence). V shed 2 bases and J shed 2 bases, with 8 bases lying between them. This CDR3 is 14 amino acids long. The CDR3, as DNA: TGTGCCAGTAGTATAAGACAGGTCACAGATACGCAGTATTTT. Amino acids: CASSIRQVTDTQYF.